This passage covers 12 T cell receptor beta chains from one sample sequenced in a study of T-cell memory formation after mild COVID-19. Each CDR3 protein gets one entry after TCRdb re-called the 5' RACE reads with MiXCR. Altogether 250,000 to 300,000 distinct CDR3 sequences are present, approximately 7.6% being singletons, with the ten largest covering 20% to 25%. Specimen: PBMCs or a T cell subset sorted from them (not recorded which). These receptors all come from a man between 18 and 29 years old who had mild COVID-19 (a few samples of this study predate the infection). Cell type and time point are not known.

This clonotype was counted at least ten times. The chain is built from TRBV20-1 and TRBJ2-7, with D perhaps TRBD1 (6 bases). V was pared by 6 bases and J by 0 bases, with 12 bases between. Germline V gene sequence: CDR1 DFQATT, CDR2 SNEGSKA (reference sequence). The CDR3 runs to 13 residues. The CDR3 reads CSARTVDSYEQYV. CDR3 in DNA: TGCAGTGCGCGGACAGTGGACTCCTACGAGCAGTACGTC.

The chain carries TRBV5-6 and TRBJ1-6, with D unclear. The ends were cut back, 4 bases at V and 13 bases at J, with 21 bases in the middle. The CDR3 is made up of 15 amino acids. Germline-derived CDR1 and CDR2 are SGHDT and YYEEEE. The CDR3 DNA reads TGTGCCAGCAGCCCAGTAGAACGGTGGAAAGAGCCCCTCCACTTT. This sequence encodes CASSPVERWKEPLHF.

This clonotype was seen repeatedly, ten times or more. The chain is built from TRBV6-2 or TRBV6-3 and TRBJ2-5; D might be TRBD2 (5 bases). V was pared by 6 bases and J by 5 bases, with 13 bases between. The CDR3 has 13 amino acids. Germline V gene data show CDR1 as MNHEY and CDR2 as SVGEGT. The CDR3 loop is CASRPWTEETQYF. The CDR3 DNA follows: TGTGCCAGCAGACCGTGGACTGAGGAGACCCAGTACTTC.

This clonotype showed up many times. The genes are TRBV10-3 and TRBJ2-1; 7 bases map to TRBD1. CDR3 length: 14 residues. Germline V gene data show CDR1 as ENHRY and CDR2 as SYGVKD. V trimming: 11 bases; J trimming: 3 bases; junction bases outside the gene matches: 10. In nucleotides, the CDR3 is TGTGCCGCCAAAGGGACAGAGGGCTACAATGAGCAGTTCTTC. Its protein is CAAKGTEGYNEQFF.

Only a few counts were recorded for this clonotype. The CDR3 DNA is TGTGCCAGCTCACCTACTAGCGGGGGAAACACCGGGGAGCTGTTTTTT. It codes for CASSPTSGGNTGELFF. The chain is built from TRBV18 and TRBJ2-2; TRBD2 matches 11 bases. This CDR3 comprises 16 residues. Per germline, CDR1 KGHSH and CDR2 LQKENI. V dropped 3 bases and J dropped 2; count of bases not matched to a gene: 2.

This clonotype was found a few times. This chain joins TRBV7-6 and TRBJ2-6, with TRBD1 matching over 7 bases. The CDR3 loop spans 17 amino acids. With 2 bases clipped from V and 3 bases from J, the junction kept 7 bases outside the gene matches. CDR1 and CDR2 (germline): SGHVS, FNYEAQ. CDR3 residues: CASSLLGQANGANVLTF. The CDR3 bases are TGTGCCAGCAGCTTACTTGGACAGGCTAATGGGGCCAACGTCCTGACTTTC.

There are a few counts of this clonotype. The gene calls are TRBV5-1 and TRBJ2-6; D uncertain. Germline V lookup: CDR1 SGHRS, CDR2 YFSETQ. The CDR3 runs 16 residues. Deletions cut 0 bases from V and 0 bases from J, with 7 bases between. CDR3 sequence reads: CASSLGVGSGANVLTF. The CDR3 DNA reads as TGCGCCAGCAGCTTGGGTGTGGGCTCTGGGGCCAACGTCCTGACTTTC.

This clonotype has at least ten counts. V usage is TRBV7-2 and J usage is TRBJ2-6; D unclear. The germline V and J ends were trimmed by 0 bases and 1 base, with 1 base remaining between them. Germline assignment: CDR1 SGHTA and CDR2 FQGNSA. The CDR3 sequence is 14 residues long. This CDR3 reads CASSLASGANVLTF. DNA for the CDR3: TGTGCCAGCAGCTTAGCTTCTGGGGCCAACGTCCTGACTTTC.

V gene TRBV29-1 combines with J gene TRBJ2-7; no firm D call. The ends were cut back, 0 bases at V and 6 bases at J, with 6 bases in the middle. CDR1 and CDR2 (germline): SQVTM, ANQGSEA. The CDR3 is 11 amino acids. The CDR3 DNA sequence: TGCAGCGTTGAAGAGGAGAGCGAGCAGTACGTC. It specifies CSVEEESEQYV.

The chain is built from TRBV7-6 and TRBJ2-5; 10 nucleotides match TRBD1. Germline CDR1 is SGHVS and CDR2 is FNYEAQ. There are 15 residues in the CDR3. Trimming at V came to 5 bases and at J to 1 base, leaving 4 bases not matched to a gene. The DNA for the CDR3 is TGTGCCAGCAGCGTGGGACAGGGGCTCCAAGAGACCCAGTACTTC. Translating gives CASSVGQGLQETQYF.

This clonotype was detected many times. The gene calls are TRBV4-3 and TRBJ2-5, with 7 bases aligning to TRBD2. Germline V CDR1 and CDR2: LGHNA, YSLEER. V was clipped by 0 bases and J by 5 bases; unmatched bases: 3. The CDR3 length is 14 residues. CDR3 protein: CASSQDGGRETQYF. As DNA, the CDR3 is TGCGCCAGCAGCCAAGACGGGGGGAGGGAGACCCAGTACTTC.

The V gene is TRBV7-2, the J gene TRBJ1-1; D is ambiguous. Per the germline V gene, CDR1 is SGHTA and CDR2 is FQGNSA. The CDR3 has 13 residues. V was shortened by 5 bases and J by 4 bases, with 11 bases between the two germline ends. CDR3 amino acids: CASSPGWATEAFF. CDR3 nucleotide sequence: TGTGCCAGCAGCCCGGGGTGGGCCACTGAAGCTTTCTTT.